The present T cell receptor (beta chain) was sequenced within a study of STAT3 mutations in large granular lymphocyte leukemia. Average productive template count per sample was roughly 40,000. Clones were read by immunoSEQ multiplex PCR, and TCRdb kept only the in-frame ones, dropping some. The sample has roughly 3,200 clones; approximately 39% are singletons. This CDR3 has 13 residues. Deletions cut 2 bases from V and 4 bases from J, with 8 bases between. CDR1 KGHSH and CDR2 LQKENI come from the germline V gene. Study conclusions and caveats: Every T-LGLL patient had at least one immunodominant TCRbeta clonotype. A small but highly pathogenic clone may have been missed. Sampling intervals varied between patients and samples.

Remarks on this clone: Its antigen is not known.

The chain recombines TRBV18 with TRBJ2-5, with a tentative D call TRBD1 (6 bases). The sequence derives from a man between 50 and 59 years old with T-cell large granular lymphocyte leukemia. Some clones in this sample may be carry-over from other donors' samples. Source material: peripheral blood mononuclear cells. Here the CDR3 reads CASSPNRVETQYF. The CDR3 DNA reads TGTGCCAGCTCACCAAACAGGGTAGAGACCCAGTACTTC.